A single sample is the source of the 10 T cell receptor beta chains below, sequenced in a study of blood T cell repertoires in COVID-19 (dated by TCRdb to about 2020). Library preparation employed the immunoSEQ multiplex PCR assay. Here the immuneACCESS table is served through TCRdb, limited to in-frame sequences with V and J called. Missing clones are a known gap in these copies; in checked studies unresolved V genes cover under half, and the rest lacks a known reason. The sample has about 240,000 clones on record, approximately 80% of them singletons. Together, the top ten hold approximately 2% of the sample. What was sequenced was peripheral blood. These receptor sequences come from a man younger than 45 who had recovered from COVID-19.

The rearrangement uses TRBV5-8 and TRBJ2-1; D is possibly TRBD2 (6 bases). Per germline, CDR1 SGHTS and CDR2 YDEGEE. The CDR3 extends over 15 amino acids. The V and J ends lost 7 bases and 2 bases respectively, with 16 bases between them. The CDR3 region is CASAGRRAAYNEQFF. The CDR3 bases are TGTGCCAGCGCGGGGCGGCGGGCGGCCTACAATGAGCAGTTCTTC.

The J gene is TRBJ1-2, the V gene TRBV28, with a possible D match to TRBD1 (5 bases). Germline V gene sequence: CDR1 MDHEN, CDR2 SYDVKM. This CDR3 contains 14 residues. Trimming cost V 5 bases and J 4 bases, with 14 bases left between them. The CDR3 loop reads CASSPGQRLYGYTF. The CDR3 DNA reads TGTGCCAGCAGTCCAGGACAACGGCTCTATGGCTACACCTTC.

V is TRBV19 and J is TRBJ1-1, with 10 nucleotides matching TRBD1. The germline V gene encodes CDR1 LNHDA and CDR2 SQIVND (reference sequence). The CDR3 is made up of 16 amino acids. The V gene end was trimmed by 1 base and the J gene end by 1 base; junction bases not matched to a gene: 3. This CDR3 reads CASSIGRDRGNTEAFF. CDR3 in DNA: TGTGCCAGTAGTATAGGAAGGGACAGGGGGAACACTGAAGCTTTCTTT.

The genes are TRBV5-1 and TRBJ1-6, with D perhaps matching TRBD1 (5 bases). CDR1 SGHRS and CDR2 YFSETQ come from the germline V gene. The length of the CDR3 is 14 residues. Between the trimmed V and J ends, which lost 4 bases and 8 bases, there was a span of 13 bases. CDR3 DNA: TGCGCCAGCAGCCCCGACAGCCGGGATTCACCCCTCCACTTT. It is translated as CASSPDSRDSPLHF.

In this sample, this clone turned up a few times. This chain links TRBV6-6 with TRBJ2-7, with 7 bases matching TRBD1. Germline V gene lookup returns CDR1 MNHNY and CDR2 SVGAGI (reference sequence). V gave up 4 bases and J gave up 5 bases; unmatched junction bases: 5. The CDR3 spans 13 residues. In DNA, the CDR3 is TGTGCCAGCAGTTCAGGGGGAAACGACGAGCAGTACTTC. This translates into CASSSGGNDEQYF.

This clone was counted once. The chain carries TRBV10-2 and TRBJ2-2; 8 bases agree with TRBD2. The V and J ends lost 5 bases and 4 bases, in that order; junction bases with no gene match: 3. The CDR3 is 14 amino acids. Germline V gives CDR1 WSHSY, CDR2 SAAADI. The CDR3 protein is CASSHGGGTGELFF. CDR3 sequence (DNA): TGCGCCAGCAGTCACGGGGGGGGCACCGGGGAGCTGTTTTTT.

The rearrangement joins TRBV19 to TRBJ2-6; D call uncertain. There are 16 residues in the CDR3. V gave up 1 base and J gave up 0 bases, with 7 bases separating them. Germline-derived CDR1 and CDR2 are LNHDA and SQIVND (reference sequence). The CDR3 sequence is CASSIARGSGANVLTF. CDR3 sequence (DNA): TGTGCCAGTAGTATAGCCCGAGGCTCTGGGGCCAACGTCCTGACTTTC.

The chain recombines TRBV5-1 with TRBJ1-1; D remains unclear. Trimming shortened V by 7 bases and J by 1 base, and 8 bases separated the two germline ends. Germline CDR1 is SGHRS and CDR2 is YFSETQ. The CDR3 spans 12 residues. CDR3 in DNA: TGCGCCAGCTTTGAGGGGAACACTGAAGCTTTCTTT. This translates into CASFEGNTEAFF.

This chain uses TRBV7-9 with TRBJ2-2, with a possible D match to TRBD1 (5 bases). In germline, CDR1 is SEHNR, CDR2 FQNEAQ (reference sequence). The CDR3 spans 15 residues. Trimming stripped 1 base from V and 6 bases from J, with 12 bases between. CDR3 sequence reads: CASSLGREGAGELFF. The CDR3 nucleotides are TGTGCCAGCAGCTTAGGCCGTGAAGGGGCCGGGGAGCTGTTTTTT.

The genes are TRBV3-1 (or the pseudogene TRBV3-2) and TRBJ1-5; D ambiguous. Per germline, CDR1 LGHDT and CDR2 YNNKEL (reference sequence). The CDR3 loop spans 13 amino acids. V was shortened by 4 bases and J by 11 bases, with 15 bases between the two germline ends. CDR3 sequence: CASSPQGGVAQHF. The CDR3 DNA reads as TGTGCCAGCAGCCCCCAAGGTGGAGTGGCCCAGCATTTT.